The 12 T cell receptor beta chains reported below all come from one sample, sequenced in a study of blood T cell repertoires in COVID-19. Repertoires were generated with immunoSEQ multiplex PCR, while TCRdb's copy carries only in-frame clones and drops some. The sample yields some 300,000 clones, 87% seen once. The sequencing sample was made of PBMCs or T cells enriched from blood (not recorded which). Receptors originate from a woman aged 25-40 years who had recovered from COVID-19.

This clone appeared once. The CDR3 DNA sequence: TGCGCCAGCAGTGAGTCGTCCCAGGGGTCTGATGAGCAGTTCTTC. It is translated as CASSESSQGSDEQFF. The chain uses TRBV10-1 and TRBJ2-1; a possible D gene is TRBD1 (6 bases). Per the germline V gene, CDR1 is WNHNN and CDR2 is SYGVQD (reference sequence). CDR3 length equals 15 residues. Between the trimmed V and J ends, which lost 0 bases and 8 bases, there was a span of 14 bases.

The chain links TRBV7-8 to TRBJ1-6, with D possibly TRBD1 on 6 matching bases. This CDR3 has 16 residues. Per the germline V gene, CDR1 is SGHVS and CDR2 is FQNEAQ. Trimming pared 5 bases from V and 5 bases from J, leaving 16 bases between. The CDR3 bases are TGTGCCAGCAGCCTCCCCAGGACAGCTAATAATTCACCCCTCCACTTT. Amino acids: CASSLPRTANNSPLHF.

V usage is TRBV6-1 and J usage is TRBJ1-6; 9 nucleotides line up with TRBD1. V was pared by 1 base and J by 11 bases, with 3 bases of the junction left unmatched. The CDR3 length is 14 residues. Germline values: CDR1 MNHNS, CDR2 SASEGT. CDR3 coding DNA: TGTGCCAGCAGTGAAGGGACAGGGGCTACACCCCTCCACTTT. Translation: CASSEGTGATPLHF.

The chain has TRBV20-1 and TRBJ2-1, with D uncertain. The CDR3 consists of 11 residues. V was pared by 3 bases and J by 5 bases, with 5 bases between. CDR1 is DFQATT, CDR2 SNEGSKA, per germline (reference sequence). The CDR3 here is CSARSDNEQFF. In DNA, the CDR3 is TGCAGTGCTAGGAGCGACAATGAGCAGTTCTTC.

This clone was found once. The chain recombines TRBV4-3 with TRBJ2-2; possible D gene TRBD1, 7 bases. The germline V and J ends were trimmed by 8 bases and 5 bases, with 15 bases remaining between them. In germline, CDR1 is LGHNA, CDR2 YSLEER. There are 14 residues in the CDR3. In nucleotides, the CDR3 is TGCGCCAGCCGGGGGCAGGGGGGAACCGGGGAGCTGTTTTTT. Translating gives CASRGQGGTGELFF.

The chain carries TRBV6-2 or TRBV6-3 and TRBJ2-1; 8 bases are shared with TRBD2. The germline V gene has CDR1 MNHEY and CDR2 SVGEGT. J was trimmed by 6 bases and V by 6 bases; bases with no gene match: 4. The CDR3 extends over 13 amino acids. The CDR3 reads CASSFGGGNEQFF. CDR3 nucleotide sequence: TGTGCCAGCAGCTTCGGGGGGGGCAATGAGCAGTTCTTC.

The V call is TRBV7-8, the J call TRBJ1-6; D unresolved. CDR1 SGHVS and CDR2 FQNEAQ come from the germline V gene. Deletions cut 1 base from V and 6 bases from J, with 16 bases between. The CDR3 has 17 amino acids. CDR3 coding DNA: TGTGCCAGCAGCTTAGAAAGCCGGGGTCCCATTAATTCACCCCTCCACTTT. Translating it yields CASSLESRGPINSPLHF.

CDR3 nucleotides: TGCGCCAGCAGCCAAGAAGCTGGGGCCATGAACACTGAAGCTTTCTTT. This sequence encodes CASSQEAGAMNTEAFF. The chain employs TRBV4-1 and TRBJ1-1; a possible D gene is TRBD1 (5 bases). V gave up 0 bases and J gave up 0 bases, with 11 bases separating them. In germline, CDR1 is MGHRA, CDR2 YSYEKL. The length of the CDR3 is 16 residues.

The chain carries TRBV18 and TRBJ2-1, with D possibly being TRBD1 (5 bases). Trimming removed 2 bases from V and 10 bases from J, with 12 bases in between. The CDR3 is 13 residues long. Germline-derived CDR1 and CDR2 are KGHSH and LQKENI. CDR3 amino acids: CASSPEQGSEQFF. CDR3 DNA: TGTGCCAGCTCACCAGAGCAGGGCAGCGAGCAGTTCTTC.

The chain joins TRBV10-2 to TRBJ2-5, with D perhaps matching TRBD2 (7 bases). Trimming took 4 bases from V and 3 from J, leaving 15 bases between them. Germline loops: CDR1 WSHSY, CDR2 SAAADI. The CDR3 totals 15 residues. CDR3 bases: TGCGCCAGCAGTGCTCGGGGGGCTGGGGAAGAGACCCAGTACTTC. It codes for CASSARGAGEETQYF.

The rearrangement joins TRBV19 to TRBJ1-1, with TRBD1 matching over 8 bases. Per germline, CDR1 LNHDA and CDR2 SQIVND (reference sequence). This CDR3 has 16 residues. With 0 bases clipped from V and 1 base from J, the junction kept 4 bases outside the gene matches. The CDR3 nucleotides read TGTGCCAGTAGTATAGATGCCGGGACAGGGAACACTGAAGCTTTCTTT. Translated, it gives CASSIDAGTGNTEAFF.

The rearrangement links TRBV30 to TRBJ1-3; 7 nucleotides align to TRBD1. The germline CDR1 and CDR2 sequences are GTSNPN and SVGIG (reference sequence). J lost 7 bases, V lost 3 bases, and 9 bases had no gene match. The CDR3 is 14 residues long. The CDR3 region is CAWRDDRVGNTIYF. The CDR3 nucleotides read TGTGCCTGGAGGGACGACAGGGTTGGCAACACCATATATTTT.